The present TCR beta chain was sequenced within a study of T cell responses to AZD1222 COVID-19 vaccine. Findings of the study overall: Only a handful of people who got AZD1222 tested seropositive at baseline.

Assay: immunoSEQ multiplex PCR; the TCRdb copy retains only in-frame clones and omits some. The data show fewer than 30,000 clones, roughly nine tenths seen once. Note on this clone: Antigen: not known.

The germline V and J ends were trimmed by 0 bases and 8 bases, with 10 bases remaining between them. The CDR3 is made up of 13 amino acids. Germline V lookup: CDR1 GTSNPN, CDR2 SVGIG (reference sequence). Sequenced material: peripheral blood, taken 28 days after the second AZD1222 dose. The V gene is TRBV30, the J gene TRBJ2-2, with D perhaps TRBD1 (6 bases). The source of this sequence is an adult who received the AZD1222 COVID-19 vaccine. The CDR3 region is CAWSVQGRGELFF. The CDR3 bases are TGTGCCTGGAGTGTCCAGGGGAGAGGGGAGCTGTTTTTT.